These 11 T cell receptor beta chains came from one sample sequenced in a study of early T cells in non-severe SARS-CoV-2 infection. A single record per CDR3 protein comes from TCRdb applying MiXCR to the 5' RACE reads. The data contain roughly 69,000 distinct CDR3 sequences, about 9% of them singletons. The sample consisted of whole blood. The receptor source for this set is an adult who was a healthcare worker with PCR-confirmed SARS-CoV-2 infection or an uninfected control (not recorded which).

Many counts were recorded for this clonotype. This rearrangement joins TRBV19 to TRBJ1-2; 10 bases match TRBD1. The CDR3 is made up of 16 amino acids. Germline V gene sequence: CDR1 LNHDA, CDR2 SQIVND (reference sequence). V lost 4 bases and J lost 6; bases outside the gene matches: 11. The CDR3: CASSKRTGGTFDGYTF. In nucleotides, the CDR3 is TGTGCCAGTAGTAAAAGGACAGGGGGGACATTTGATGGCTACACCTTC.

The V and J genes are TRBV4-3 and TRBJ2-2; D gene ambiguous. The V end lost 1 base, the J end lost 8 bases, and 17 bases lay between the germline ends. The germline V gene has CDR1 LGHNA and CDR2 YSLEER. This CDR3 has 16 amino acids. The CDR3, as DNA: TGCGCCAGCAGCCAAGCCCCTCTCTCCCGGCTGGGGGAGCTGTTTTTT. It translates to CASSQAPLSRLGELFF.

This clonotype came up many times. The V and J genes are TRBV29-1 and TRBJ1-1, with D unclear. The CDR3 consists of 13 residues. The germline CDR1 and CDR2 sequences are SQVTM and ANQGSEA. V shed 6 bases and J shed 2 bases, with 13 bases lying between them. The CDR3 protein is CSVERWSNTEAFF. CDR3 DNA: TGCAGCGTCGAAAGGTGGTCAAACACTGAAGCTTTCTTT.

The chain couples TRBV20-1 to TRBJ1-1; D may be TRBD1 (6 bases). CDR3 length: 15 amino acids. Germline V gives CDR1 DFQATT, CDR2 SNEGSKA (reference sequence). V was cut by 1 base and J by 1 base, with 13 bases left in between. As DNA, the CDR3 is TGCAGTGCTAGAGTGGAAGGAGGGGGGAACACTGAAGCTTTCTTT. Translating it yields CSARVEGGGNTEAFF.

The V call is TRBV29-1, the J call TRBJ2-1; D gene unclear. CDR1 is SQVTM, CDR2 ANQGSEA, per germline. There are 10 residues in the CDR3. Trimming took 3 bases from V and 3 from J, leaving 0 bases between them. The CDR3 protein is CSVDYNEQFF. DNA for the CDR3: TGCAGCGTTGACTACAATGAGCAGTTCTTC.

Many counts were recorded for this clonotype. This chain joins TRBV11-2 and TRBJ2-7; tentatively, D is TRBD1 or TRBD2 (6 bases each). The ends were cut back, 1 base at V and 7 bases at J, with 11 bases in the middle. CDR3 size: 13 residues. Germline V gene lookup returns CDR1 SGHAT and CDR2 FQNNGV. CDR3 loop: CASSLVRRGEQYF. CDR3 nucleotide sequence: TGTGCCAGCAGCTTAGTGAGGAGGGGGGAGCAGTACTTC.

The sample holds a few counts of this clonotype. The chain recombines TRBV5-8 with TRBJ2-7, with D maybe TRBD2 (6 bases). The CDR3 covers 14 residues. The germline V gene has CDR1 SGHTS and CDR2 YDEGEE. V was clipped by 2 bases and J by 3 bases, with 12 bases between them. In DNA form, the CDR3 reads TGTGCCAGCAGCTTCGCGGGACTTTTCTACGAGCAGTACTTC. Translating gives CASSFAGLFYEQYF.

This clonotype has at least ten counts. This rearrangement joins TRBV3-1 to TRBJ2-7; maybe TRBD1 (6 bases). CDR1 is LGHDT and CDR2 is YNNKEL in the germline V gene (reference sequence). Trimming took off 3 bases at V and 5 bases at J, with 11 bases between the two ends. The CDR3 has 13 amino acids. The CDR3 sequence: CASSQAGVHEQYF. For the CDR3, the DNA is TGTGCCAGCAGCCAGGCAGGGGTCCACGAGCAGTACTTC.

This clonotype was recorded many times. The CDR3: CASSFRAEFTDTQYF. CDR3 sequence (DNA): TGTGCCAGCAGCTTCCGGGCGGAGTTCACAGATACGCAGTATTTT. The J gene is TRBJ2-3, the V gene TRBV7-2; the D is unclear. Trimming pared 3 bases from V and 2 bases from J, leaving 12 bases between. The germline V gene has CDR1 SGHTA and CDR2 FQGNSA. CDR3 size: 15 residues.

This clonotype was seen many times. The CDR3 DNA is TGTGCCAGCAGCTTCGACGCCAACACCGGGGAGCTGTTTTTT. Protein sequence: CASSFDANTGELFF. V is TRBV6-1 and J is TRBJ2-2; no definite D call. The germline V and J ends were trimmed by 6 bases and 2 bases, with 10 bases remaining between them. Germline V gene lookup returns CDR1 MNHNS and CDR2 SASEGT. The CDR3 is 14 amino acids.

This rearrangement joins TRBV29-1 to TRBJ2-1; D possibly matches TRBD1 or TRBD2 (5 bases each). CDR1 and CDR2 from the germline V gene are SQVTM and ANQGSEA. CDR3 length equals 16 residues. Trimming stripped 6 bases from V and 7 bases from J, with 25 bases between. The CDR3 sequence: CSVRRDPGQSFNEQFF. For the CDR3, the DNA is TGCAGCGTACGCCGGGACCCAGGGCAGTCCTTTAATGAGCAGTTCTTC.